This TCR beta chain was captured in a study of blood T cell repertoires in COVID-19. The data were produced by immunoSEQ multiplex PCR, yet TCRdb's version contains in-frame clones alone and is incomplete. The data show about 80,000 clones, around 78% seen once. The CDR3 loop spans 13 amino acids. CDR1 SEHNR and CDR2 FQNEAQ come from the germline V gene (reference sequence). Trimming took off 2 bases at V and 6 bases at J, with 11 bases between the two ends. This clonotype originated in a human donor in a cohort sampled during active COVID-19. The V and J genes are TRBV7-9 and TRBJ2-7; D is undetermined. The specimen sequenced was peripheral blood. The CDR3 loop reads CASSLPGFGEQYF. In DNA form, the CDR3 reads TGTGCCAGCAGCTTACCCGGGTTCGGCGAGCAGTACTTC.